Included here is one T cell receptor (beta chain) sequence, with context. This record comes from a study of blood T cell repertoires in COVID-19. Study summary: Spain, Italy and the United States supplied samples that represented acute and convalescent COVID-19. In each case, the material was cDNA or gDNA derived from T cells, B-cell-depleted T cells, or PBMCs.

CDR1 is MNHEY and CDR2 is SVGAGI in the germline V gene. V dropped 6 bases and J dropped 2 bases, with 9 bases sitting between them. The CDR3 has 13 residues. In the original analysis: Quantification of nucleated cells was approximated via reference gene primer amplification. Assay: immunoSEQ multiplex PCR; the TCRdb copy retains only in-frame clones and omits some. V and J calls and clone size are as listed in that table; D and trimming were resolved from the DNA. The table lists roughly 97,000 clones, about 89% of them singletons, with 15% to 20% in the top ten. V and J are TRBV6-5 and TRBJ2-3, with TRBD2 as a possible D gene (5 bases). The sequenced material came from peripheral blood. The receptor's source is a human donor in a cohort sampled during active COVID-19. CDR3 sequence (DNA): TGTGCCAGCAGCGGACTGTACACAGATACGCAGTATTTT. The encoded protein is CASSGLYTDTQYF.